The clone carrying this T cell receptor (beta chain) was seen a few times. CDR3 length equals 17 residues. Looked up from germline, CDR1 is MNHEY and CDR2 is SVGEGT. V was clipped by 3 bases and J by 2 bases; unmatched bases: 12. TCRdb re-called the 5' RACE reads with MiXCR, one entry per CDR3 protein. This sample has about 140,000 distinct CDR3 sequences, with roughly 4% found just once. The sample originates from a study of human T cells and chemical hapten exposure. Across the study: Minor volume differences among pooled libraries chiefly drove per-sample TCR yield variation.

Someone pulled total RNA out of unfractionated whole blood. The rearrangement joins TRBV6-2 or TRBV6-3 to TRBJ1-2, with 7 positions matching TRBD1. This TCR came from a female donor in good health. The CDR3 coding sequence is TGTGCCAGCAGTTATGCCACCGGGACAGCAAGAAACTATGGCTACACCTTC. Amino acid sequence: CASSYATGTARNYGYTF.